The rows below give T cell receptor beta chains drawn from one sample of a study of blood T cell repertoires in COVID-19. TCRdb keeps only in-frame clones here, not all; method: immunoSEQ multiplex PCR. The sample includes over 200,000 clones, approximately 82% seen only once; the top ten take approximately 12%. The sample comprised peripheral blood. The receptors originated from a woman in her thirties or forties with acute or convalescent COVID-19. Each CDR3 is given without its conserved first and last residue.

TRBJ2-5 | TRBV7-9 | ASSLAGPETQY
TRBJ1-2 | TRBV19 | ASSIDSGQALYGYT
TRBJ1-5 | TRBV7-8 | ASSFPNQPQH
TRBJ2-3 | TRBV7-8 | ASSPAGSPQDTQY
TRBJ1-1 | TRBV5-6 | ASSFPKGQGDLGAEAF
TRBJ2-1 | TRBV5-1 | ASSFSTGNEQF
TRBJ1-1 | TRBV15 | ATSVRQGLKLEAF
TRBJ2-7 | TRBV2 | ASSAQQGSYEQY
TRBJ2-2 | TRBV6-4 | ASSSRGGELF
TRBJ1-1 | TRBV19 | ASSIGQMNTEAF
TRBJ1-1 | TRBV27 | ASSFSPGKVRMNTEAF
TRBJ1-1 | TRBV12-5 | ASGLSRRGNTEAF
TRBJ2-3 | TRBV5-1 | ASSLAPGNTQY
TRBJ1-2 | TRBV5-5 | ASSLGGGEYGYT
TRBJ1-1 | TRBV4-3 | ASSQEGTGGTEAF
TRBJ2-5 | TRBV7-2 | ASSFRDQETQY
TRBJ1-2 | TRBV29-1 | SAGGQNYGYT